The text below deals with one T cell receptor beta chain. The antigen it recognizes is unknown. Base qualities were left out, and no much larger clone turns up one base away. This sample stems from a study of cytomegalovirus exposure and HLA in healthy donors (dated by TCRdb to 2016 to 2017). Looking at the study overall: In an earlier analysis of about 560 of the donors, 250 to 350 Gb of sequence data and 90 million to 120 million unique TCR beta sequences from 180 million or so T cells were reported. An early release that covered approximately 600 HLA-typed donors contained approximately 300 gigabases of sequencing data and 65 million to 100 million unique TCR sequences. The genetic ancestry cluster associated with self-reported Caucasian donors included roughly 84% of the 300 to 400 genotyped donors. The study aimed to test whether cataloging public T cell receptors could reveal signatures of past pathogen exposure. Using immunosequencing, the study profiled T cell repertoires from approximately 700 subjects and related those repertoires to cytomegalovirus serostatus. Along with the approximately 650-subject first cohort, a separate validation cohort of over a hundred different subjects was used. High-throughput TCR immunosequencing, statistical association of individual TCRs with disease status, and machine learning were combined to predict cytomegalovirus infection status. A later analysis re-examined previously published TCR beta repertoires from roughly 650 donors and added high-resolution HLA genotyping to investigate patterns of TCR occurrence. In the later analysis, no new phenotypic data were used to find candidate immune exposures; instead, reliance was placed on TCR beta sequences and their occurrence across donors. An earlier analysis of some 600 of the donors applied high-throughput TCR beta sequencing to assess whether each TCR beta V gene segment acted as functional or pseudogenic. Donor age, sex, ethnicity and CMV serostatus were compiled alongside the repertoire data. A later genetic analysis used genome-wide SNP genotypes for 398 of the 666 donors, treating that subset as a discovery cohort. All discovery cohort repertoires had been generated using a single sequencing platform. HLA typing included class I and class II loci at four-digit resolution. Typing coverage differed by locus: A, B, C, DRB1 and DQB1 were typed in about 629-640 donors, DQA1 in about 500, DPA1 in some 600, and DPB1 in 472. Roughly 5 DR-DQ haplotypes were treated as single units for association and clustering because of strong linkage in the cohort. Among some 400 genotyped donors of the cohort, an average of around 240,000 unique TCR beta nucleotide sequences was sequenced per donor, of which roughly 18% were non-productive.

Points the paper makes about the study in general: In both the original and validation cohorts, the classifier was reported to diagnose cytomegalovirus status with high specificity and sensitivity. The study gave a list of 150 to 200 TCR beta chains associated with cytomegalovirus. Immune exposure information for the cohort was limited to CMV serostatus. Some IMGT-functional V segments, including TRBV6-2 and TRBV6-3, could not be told apart with the 87-base-pair reads, so those segments were excluded. Most TCR sequences were seen in very few donors, while some public TCRs were found in many individuals. In a later analysis, most CMV-associated TCR beta chains were found to appear HLA-restricted, with HLA associations seemingly driven largely by CMV exposure. A later analysis found that HLA-associated TCR beta chains were more clonally expanded and had lower generation probabilities than equally common non-associated chains. An association between a missense DCLRE1C variant and V-gene and J-gene trimming of TCR beta chains was found in a later genetic analysis and replicated in an independent cohort. Presence/absence analyses assumed roughly uniform sequencing depth across donors, an assumption that may not hold. In vitro tests confirmed that a few of the cytomegalovirus-associated TCR beta chains recognize cytomegalovirus antigens. Because some donors lacked HLA typing at each locus, the association tests relied only on the typed subset. An earlier analysis of approximately 600 of the donors showed that most TCR beta V segments appeared in productive rearrangements either about 87% or about 30% of the time, which broadly matched IMGT annotations. Linkage disequilibrium might explain the correlated functional status among segregating V segments, but an unknown experimental factor could not be excluded. In a later analysis, the rate of TCR association differed among HLA loci, with DRB1 alleles having the most associated TCRs and HLA-C alleles having the fewest. A further reported finding was that TCR beta sequences accurately predicted the HLA-A and HLA-B alleles for most subjects in the first cohort. In a later analysis, several top co-occurrence clusters were reported to appear linked to parvovirus B19, influenza, CMV and Epstein-Barr virus. Because counts were too low, some 16 rarely observed V segments, including chromosome 9 orphons, were excluded from the earlier analysis of several hundred of the donors. Strong co-occurrence of HLA alleles, especially DR and DQ, made assigning TCR associations to individual alleles difficult. A later genetic analysis reported fewer N-insertions in productive TCRs among donors in an Asian-associated ancestry cluster than the roughly 700-donor mean. A cluster of highly shared sequence variants was judged likely to be a technical artifact of the sequencing pipeline. The authors suggested that the approach could potentially be extended to other disease states and immunological phenotypes. Only TCR beta chains were sequenced in this cohort, and the absence of alpha or paired-chain data limited detectable features. A later analysis associated about 18,000 TCR beta sequences with specific HLA alleles at a false discovery rate of 0.05.

The library was produced with the immunoSEQ multiplex PCR assay. For the multiplex PCR, a mixture combining 60 forward primers for TCR Vbeta segments and 13 reverse primers for TCR Jbeta segments was used. The CDR3 region of rearranged TCR beta genes was amplified from genomic DNA by a multiplex PCR assay. The amplified TCR beta libraries were sequenced on the Illumina HiSeq System as 87-base-pair reads. Processing in the source paper ran as follows. A later analysis tallied 75 million to 85 million unique TCR beta chains across the 700 or so repertoires, and some 12 million of those chains were shared by two or more donors. To remove PCR and sequencing errors, raw reads were error-corrected and collapsed into unique sequences using a nearest-neighbor algorithm that merged closely related sequences. V, D and J gene segments were assigned by aligning CDR3 sequences to IMGT reference sequences. Each retained sequence needed at least a six-nucleotide match to both a V gene segment and a J gene segment. Rearrangements were classified as productive when the CDR3 lacked stop codons and remained in frame with V and J, and all other rearrangements were classified as non-productive. CDR3 was defined by IMGT convention, running from the second conserved V-encoded cysteine to the conserved J-encoded phenylalanine. The earlier analysis of about 530 of the donors excluded any sequence lacking an unambiguous match to a single V gene segment. An earlier analysis of 450 to 650 of the donors called V segments functional above 56.7% productive rearrangements and segregating when the between-donor standard deviation exceeded 5%. To diagnose cytomegalovirus status from the catalog of TCR beta chain sequences, a statistical classification framework was built. A later analysis assigned V and J genes by comparing TCR nucleotide sequences with IMGT/GENE-DB human TR gene sequences. In a later analysis, CDR3 sequences and most-parsimonious VDJ recombination scenarios were assigned using the TCRdist pipeline. A later analysis defined each TCR beta chain by its CDR3 amino acid sequence plus V-gene family, and excluded reads lacking a unique V-gene family. In a later analysis, fewer than 650 highly shared, low-generation-probability nucleotide sequences were removed to address suspected cross-contamination and a sequencing artifact. For each public chain, a later analysis derived a clonal expansion index from normalized ranks of inferred template counts within each repertoire. In a later analysis, generation probabilities were computed using a VDJ recombination model fitted to out-of-frame rearrangements, and the results were checked against IGoR. In a later analysis, hypergeometric tests were used to score TCR-TCR, TCR-HLA and TCR-CMV co-occurrence, with a repertoire-size bias correction applied to TCR pairs. In a later analysis, false discovery rates were estimated by permuting HLA or CMV assignments 20 times. In a later analysis, co-occurring TCRs were grouped using DBSCAN, and TCRdist sequence similarity was added for clustering within HLA-allele-positive subsets. Repertoires with fewer than 30,000 or more than 120,000 public chains were left out of co-occurrence clustering, as were five repertoires with anomalous nucleotide sharing. The source is immuneACCESS, and TCRdb retained only in-frame sequences with V and J called. Part of the clones is not carried over; for the studies checked, unresolved V genes explain less than half of this, and the remainder is unexplained. The V and J calls and clone size were taken over from that table, and D and trimming were inferred from the DNA. In this sample the table shows some 130,000 clones, around 79% of which occur a single time. 5% to 8.5% of the sample lies in the top ten.

The cohort comprised some 730 healthy bone marrow donors. At the time of sampling, every cohort member was nominally healthy, though immune exposures that went unrecorded were likely present. The donor tested CMV seropositive, placing the donor among the 289 seropositive members of the cohort. A peripheral blood sample was provided by each donor, and peripheral blood mononuclear cells were used for TCR beta sequencing. Genomic DNA extraction from the blood cell samples was performed with the Qiagen DNeasy Blood Extraction Kit. The CDR3, cysteine through phenylalanine, is 14 amino acids long. The retained sequence is limited to the CDR3, 42 bases, with the frame set at the first base. V was cut back by 4 bases and J by 4 bases, leaving a gap of 11 bases between them. CDR1 and CDR2, looked up from the germline V gene, are SGHVS and FQNEAQ.

Sequencing input: PBMCs. The rearranged chain carries TRBV7-8 and TRBJ2-1; TRBD1 is a weak D gene call, 5 bases matching. The clonotype originates from a man in his forties or fifties in good health and CMV-seropositive. The CDR3 reads CASSSSGFYNEQFF. DNA sequence: TGTGCCAGCAGCTCCTCAGGGTTTTACAATGAGCAGTTCTTC.